Listed here are 15 T cell receptor beta chains from one sample, sequenced in a study of human T cells and chemical hapten exposure. TCRdb independently ran MiXCR on the RACE reads; one entry per CDR3 protein. The sample lists some 57,000 distinct CDR3 sequences, around 10% occurring once. As for time point: patch test 2, 6 weeks after DPC sensitization. Treatment denoted: therapeutic diphenylcyclopropenone sensitization with weekly scalp DPC. The sequenced sample was whole blood, obtained in connection with sensitization to the hapten diphenylcyclopropenone (DPC). All receptors derive from a woman between 45 and 65 years old with alopecia areata. Some clones in this sample may be carry-over from other donors' samples.

The sample holds many counts of this clonotype. The V gene is TRBV20-1, the J gene TRBJ2-2, with D unresolved. The CDR3 totals 14 residues. CDR1 and CDR2 (germline): DFQATT, SNEGSKA (reference sequence). V was shortened by 6 bases and J by 4 bases, with 15 bases between the two germline ends. In DNA, the CDR3 is TGCAGTGCCTTCGAACGTTCGGGCACCGGGGAGCTGTTTTTT. Protein: CSAFERSGTGELFF.

This clonotype was seen at least ten times. The chain is built from TRBV4-1 and TRBJ2-1; 11 nucleotides agree with TRBD2. Unmatched junction bases numbered 4, after V lost 6 bases and J lost 3 bases. Per germline, CDR1 MGHRA and CDR2 YSYEKL. This CDR3 spans 15 amino acids. The CDR3 coding sequence is TGCGCCAGCAGTCTAGCGGGGGGCGACTACAATGAGCAGTTCTTC. It yields the protein CASSLAGGDYNEQFF.

This clonotype was observed a few times. The chain combines TRBV19 with TRBJ2-2; the match to TRBD1 covers 10 bases. Looked up from germline, CDR1 is LNHDA and CDR2 is SQIVND (reference sequence). Trimming at V came to 7 bases and at J to 6 bases, leaving 5 bases not matched to a gene. The CDR3 sequence is 14 residues long. In nucleotides, the CDR3 is TGTGCCAGTACTCTTGGGACAGGGGCCGGGGAGCTGTTTTTT. This sequence encodes CASTLGTGAGELFF.

This clonotype was detected many times. The chain combines TRBV12-3 or TRBV12-4 with TRBJ1-4; D is undetermined. This CDR3 has 12 residues. The V and J ends lost 3 bases and 8 bases respectively, with 7 bases between them. The CDR3 region is CASSFGSEKLFF. For the CDR3, the DNA is TGTGCCAGCAGTTTCGGTAGCGAAAAACTGTTTTTT.

This clonotype was detected ten times or more. The CDR3 region has the DNA TGTGCCAGCAGCTGGGCTAGCGGGAGAAATGAGCAGTTCTTC. Its translation: CASSWASGRNEQFF. This sequence joins TRBV3-1 and TRBJ2-1, with TRBD2 matching 10 bases. CDR1 and CDR2 from the germline V gene are LGHDT and YNNKEL (reference sequence). V dropped 5 bases and J dropped 7; count of bases not matched to a gene: 5. The CDR3 length is 14 residues.

In this sample, this clonotype turned up a few times. The CDR3 coding sequence is TGCAGTGCTAGAGGTCGCGCGGGGGACATTCAGTACTTC. Translation: CSARGRAGDIQYF. The chain is built from TRBV20-1 and TRBJ2-4; 7 bases align to TRBD2. V was clipped by 1 base and J by 8 bases; unmatched bases: 5. The germline CDR1 and CDR2 sequences are DFQATT and SNEGSKA (reference sequence). This CDR3 spans 13 amino acids.

As DNA, the CDR3 is TGCAGCGTTACGAGGGGAGACCTCTACGAGCAGTACTTC. Translating it yields CSVTRGDLYEQYF. The chain links TRBV29-1 to TRBJ2-7; D might be TRBD1 or TRBD2, each matching 5 bases. This CDR3 contains 13 residues. CDR1 SQVTM and CDR2 ANQGSEA come from the germline V gene. With 5 bases removed from V and 3 bases from J, the gap between germline ends came to 14 bases.

This chain uses TRBV14 with TRBJ2-1, with D unresolved. From germline, CDR1 is SGHDN and CDR2 FVKESK. The ends were cut back, 2 bases at V and 14 bases at J, with 16 bases in the middle. The CDR3 has 13 amino acids. CDR3 loop: CASSQYLGQNKFF. The DNA of the CDR3 is TGTGCCAGCAGCCAATACCTAGGCCAGAACAAGTTCTTC.

The table lists this clonotype with a few counts. The CDR3 reads CASSEQPGPSGDTQYF. The CDR3 DNA sequence: TGTGCCAGCAGCGAACAACCGGGACCCTCTGGCGATACGCAGTATTTT. J is TRBJ2-3 and V is TRBV14; either TRBD1 or TRBD2 may supply D (5 bases each). The germline V gene encodes CDR1 SGHDN and CDR2 FVKESK. V lost 5 bases and J 6 bases, leaving 21 bases between the germline ends. The CDR3 runs 16 residues.

This clonotype was counted only a few times. The CDR3 here is CASFEGSQPATQYF. The CDR3 DNA follows: TGTGCCAGCTTCGAAGGCTCACAACCCGCGACGCAGTATTTT. This sequence joins TRBV6-5 and TRBJ2-3; D remains ambiguous. V was clipped by 8 bases and J by 9 bases, with 21 bases between them. Per the germline V gene, CDR1 is MNHEY and CDR2 is SVGAGI. The CDR3 length is 14 residues.

The rearrangement uses TRBV6-5 and TRBJ1-5; D is unclear. Trimming cost V 6 bases and J 1 base, with 13 bases left between them. This CDR3 spans 15 amino acids. CDR1 is MNHEY, CDR2 SVGAGI, per germline. The CDR3 region is CASSSVRGSNQPQHF. The CDR3 region has the DNA TGTGCCAGCAGCTCGGTCCGGGGAAGCAATCAGCCCCAGCATTTT.

The V and J genes are TRBV7-2 and TRBJ2-3, with 10 bases matching TRBD1. This CDR3 contains 14 residues. V was clipped by 1 base and J by 8 bases; unmatched bases: 3. CDR1 is SGHTA and CDR2 is FQGNSA in the germline V gene. CDR3 coding DNA: TGTGCCAGCAGCTTAGGGACAGGGGGGGCTACGCAGTATTTT. Encoded protein: CASSLGTGGATQYF.

The chain links TRBV2 to TRBJ2-3, with a possible D match to TRBD2 (5 bases). Trimming removed 2 bases from V and 3 bases from J, with 6 bases in between. CDR3 length: 13 residues. Looked up from germline, CDR1 is SNHLY and CDR2 is FYNNEI. The CDR3 region is CASSELATDTQYF. The CDR3 DNA reads as TGTGCCAGCAGTGAACTAGCTACAGATACGCAGTATTTT.

This clonotype was observed at least ten times. The chain joins TRBV7-2 to TRBJ2-4; D remains ambiguous. CDR3 length: 13 amino acids. Germline CDR1 is SGHTA and CDR2 is FQGNSA. Trimming removed 3 bases from V and 0 bases from J, with 3 bases in between. The CDR3 nucleotides are TGTGCCAGCAGCTTTGGAGCCAAAAACATTCAGTACTTC. Its translation is CASSFGAKNIQYF.

The chain couples TRBV3-1 to TRBJ1-6, with 9 bases fitting TRBD1. Looked up from germline, CDR1 is LGHDT and CDR2 is YNNKEL (reference sequence). CDR3 length: 16 residues. Unmatched junction bases numbered 8, after V lost 5 bases and J lost 6 bases. The CDR3 DNA follows: TGTGCCAGCAGCGGACGACAGGGGGAACCTAATTCACCCCTCCACTTT. Protein: CASSGRQGEPNSPLHF.